The T cell receptor beta chain described here comes from a study of shared clonotypes between healthy human individuals (dated by TCRdb to between 2020 and 2021). Broadly, across the study: The cohort included three men and two women between 18 and 49 years of age. Per donor, leukapheresis produced somewhere between about 0.9 and 9 billion PBMCs. Per donor, three plates each were used for CD4 naive and CD4 memory, two for CD8 naive, and one for CD8 memory. To estimate repertoire size and how much clonotypes are shared between individuals, the study performed deep sequencing of blood TCR repertoires from 4 to 6 healthy adults. Different laboratories and diverse techniques were used to prepare libraries and sequence TCR repertoires, to increase sequencing depth and limit assay-specific biases. Broad study findings and their caveats: Sharing across several donors was observed for about 5% of naive CD4, over 3% of naive CD8, 2% to 2.5% of memory CD4, and around 0.42% of memory CD8 clonotypes. Because the study included a small number of donors, the genetic and exposure-history diversity represented was limited. Incomplete sequencing was indicated by rarefaction of sorted-subset datasets, despite the large sequencing depth. Higher generation probabilities were observed for clonotypes shared by all four sorted-subset donors than for non-shared clonotypes. Pairwise subsampling led to the expectation that sequencing depth would affect the degree of clonotype sharing among donors. Only blood was sampled, and tissue TCR repertoires likely differ from those in blood. Larger estimated clonotype richness was generally found for naive subsets than for memory subsets.

The CDR3 holds 16 amino acids from the cysteine to the phenylalanine. Of all the DNA, just the CDR3 is kept, 48 bases in frame from base 1. Per the germline V gene, MDHEN is the CDR1 and SYDVKM is the CDR2. Germline trimming: 6 bases from V, 0 bases from J; junction bases outside gene matches: 8. As concerns this clone: What this receptor recognizes is not known. Nothing much larger sits one base from this clone, and base qualities are not available.

CD8 naive samples consisted of CD45RO-negative cells that were positively selected for CCR7, yielding a CD45RA+CCR7+ population without TemRA cells. Healthy HIV-negative adults with no recently reported acute infections or vaccinations were included as donors. Only Caucasian adults living in Nashville, Tennessee, USA were represented among the donors. Blood was obtained by leukapheresis, after which PBMCs were separated by Ficoll-Histopaque density gradient centrifugation and cryopreserved in liquid nitrogen vapor phase. Purity and quantity of every magnetically sorted T cell population were checked by analytical flow cytometry. Genomic DNA was isolated from every sorted fraction and measured by UV absorbance on a Nanodrop 2000c. TCR CDR3 regions were amplified from genomic DNA by multiplex PCR using the deep immunoSEQ assay. Genomic DNA extracted from each cell subset was distributed evenly over all wells of several immunoSEQ 96-well plates, and each plate served as one replicate. For sorted subsets, 200 to 250 ng genomic DNA, equal to some 28,000 T cell genomes, was loaded into each replicate PCR. Purified libraries were measured with a Qubit 3.0 fluorometer, size-checked on a Bioanalyzer 2100, and measured again with the KAPA Library Quantification kit. Every immunoSEQ 96-well plate was sequenced on a dedicated single-read 150-cycle Illumina NextSeq 550 flow cell. Concerning the study's data processing: The immunoSEQ output contained only junctional sequences without quality scores, so filtering could not match that applied to full-length reads. To assign V/J genes and CDR3, sequences were annotated against IMGT germline references using PyIR, a Python wrapper for IgBLAST v1.9. Reads were removed for weak V/J assignments (E-value above 1e-6), missing CDR3, stop codons, out-of-frame junctions, or ambiguous translated residues. V3J clonotypes were defined by identical inferred V gene, J gene, and CDR3 amino acid sequence. To compute the percentage overlap between repertoires, the number of shared unique clonotypes was divided by the size of the smaller repertoire. Richness of each repertoire was evaluated using RTK rarefaction, the Chao1 estimator, and Recon v2.1 estimates of unobserved clonotypes. Generation probabilities for all TCRbeta clonotypes obtained by the gDNA method from a handful of donors were computed using OLGA. Not all clones reach the TCRdb copy of this immuneACCESS table, which keeps in-frame sequences only. Checked studies attribute under half of the gap to unresolved V genes and leave the rest unexplained. V and J calls plus clone size are reproduced from that table; the DNA served to infer D and trimming. Counted in this sample were around 600,000 clones; about 95% of them appeared once. Approximately 0.11% of the sample rests with the top ten.

The chain is encoded by TRBV28 joined to TRBJ2-3, and TRBD2 matches 8 of the central bases. The TCR comes from a woman in her twenties or thirties in good health. The sequenced sample was naive CD8+ T cells sorted from blood. In the paper's terms, the cell subset or site label means: CD45RA+CCR7+. The CDR3 protein: CASREAGETSTDTQYF. The nucleotide sequence is TGTGCCAGCAGGGAAGCGGGAGAGACTAGCACAGATACGCAGTATTTT.